The 20 T cell receptor beta chains reported below all come from one sample, sequenced in a study of blood T cell repertoires in COVID-19. TCRdb's table, derived via immunoSEQ multiplex PCR, lists solely in-frame clones and lacks some. The repertoire consists of just over 150,000 clones, with about 90% occurring once and the leading ten covering 4.8%. The specimen sequenced was peripheral blood. All receptors come from a man younger than 45 with COVID-19, enrolled during active disease.

This clone appeared once. The chain combines TRBV28 with TRBJ1-2; 11 bases line up with TRBD1. This CDR3 is 15 amino acids long. J gave up 8 bases and V 10 bases, and 15 bases lay outside the gene matches. Per germline, CDR1 MDHEN and CDR2 SYDVKM. The CDR3 here is CAINYLGQGAEGYTF. In nucleotides, the CDR3 is TGTGCCATCAATTACCTCGGACAGGGGGCTGAGGGCTACACCTTC.

The V gene is TRBV24-1, the J gene TRBJ2-1, with D unresolved. The V end was cut by 2 bases, the J end by 0 bases, with 10 bases between. Germline V lookup: CDR1 KGHDR, CDR2 SFDVKD. This CDR3 has 16 residues. The CDR3 here is CATSDSHPSSYNEQFF. CDR3 bases: TGTGCCACCAGTGATTCTCATCCGAGCTCCTACAATGAGCAGTTCTTC.

By frequency in the sample, this clone is medium-sized (0.01 to 0.1%). V gene TRBV7-9 combines with J gene TRBJ2-2; tentatively, D is TRBD1 (6 bases). Germline CDR1 is SEHNR and CDR2 is FQNEAQ (reference sequence). The CDR3 contains 17 residues. Deletions cut 5 bases from V and 2 bases from J, with 18 bases between. The CDR3 spells CASSPRSTGQNTGELFF. The CDR3, as DNA: TGTGCCAGCAGCCCTCGGTCAACGGGACAAAACACCGGGGAGCTGTTTTTT.

This chain connects TRBV19 to TRBJ1-5; D is undetermined. Trimming shortened V by 0 bases and J by 1 base, and 10 bases separated the two germline ends. CDR1 and CDR2 (germline): LNHDA, SQIVND (reference sequence). This CDR3 comprises 16 residues. This chain's CDR3 is CASSIDPQSSNQPQHF. For the CDR3, the DNA is TGTGCCAGTAGTATAGATCCCCAGTCAAGCAATCAGCCCCAGCATTTT.

The chain is built from TRBV3-1 (or the pseudogene TRBV3-2) and TRBJ1-1; 7 bases agree with TRBD1. Trimming at V came to 1 base and at J to 6 bases, leaving 8 bases not matched to a gene. This CDR3 comprises 15 residues. CDR1 is LGHDT and CDR2 is YNNKEL in the germline V gene (reference sequence). The CDR3 sequence: CASSQANRGVAEAFF. CDR3 DNA: TGTGCCAGCAGCCAAGCCAACAGGGGAGTAGCTGAAGCTTTCTTT.

The DNA of the CDR3 is TGTGCCATCAGTGAGTCCGGTTATAGCAATCAGCCCCAGCATTTT. Its protein product is CAISESGYSNQPQHF. This chain joins TRBV10-3 and TRBJ1-5; D not certain. With 0 bases removed from V and 0 bases from J, the gap between germline ends came to 6 bases. This CDR3 has 15 amino acids. Germline CDR1 is ENHRY and CDR2 is SYGVKD.

This rearrangement joins TRBV28 to TRBJ2-1; 16 nucleotides agree with TRBD2. This CDR3 region has 19 residues. The J segment lost 5 bases and the V segment lost 5 bases, leaving 12 bases of the junction unmatched. Germline loops: CDR1 MDHEN, CDR2 SYDVKM. The CDR3 nucleotides read TGTGCCAGCAGTGACTCTCCGGGACTAGCGGGAGGGCCCAACAATGAGCAGTTCTTC. Its translation is CASSDSPGLAGGPNNEQFF.

Here the CDR3 DNA reads TGTGCCAGCAGCTTGGACAGAGAGACCCAGTACTTC. This sequence encodes CASSLDRETQYF. The rearrangement joins TRBV7-3 to TRBJ2-5; D is perhaps TRBD1 (6 bases). CDR1 is SGHTA and CDR2 is FQGTGA in the germline V gene. This CDR3 is 12 amino acids long. V was trimmed by 3 bases and J by 4 bases, leaving 6 bases between them.

The CDR3, as DNA: TGTGCCAGCAGAATCGGACAGGGGAACGGAGAGCAGTACTTC. It specifies CASRIGQGNGEQYF. V gene TRBV27 combines with J gene TRBJ2-7; 9 positions match TRBD1. The CDR3 spans 14 residues. CDR1 MNHEY and CDR2 SMNVEV come from the germline V gene (reference sequence). V was pared by 6 bases and J by 7 bases, with 10 bases of the junction left unmatched.

The chain links TRBV28 to TRBJ2-7; tentative D call: TRBD2 (5 bases). Germline CDR1 reads MDHEN; CDR2 reads SYDVKM. V lost 2 bases, J lost 3 bases, and 11 bases lay in between. The CDR3 totals 14 residues. The CDR3 loop reads CASSLHGRGYEQYF. The CDR3 nucleotides read TGTGCCAGCAGTTTACACGGTCGGGGCTACGAGCAGTACTTC. Filled out from reference TRBV28 and TRBJ2-7, the complete variable domain reads DVKVTQSSRYLVKRTGEKVFLECVQDMDHENMFWYRQDPGLGLRLIYFSYDVKMKEKGDIPEGYSVSREKKERFSLILESASTNQTSMYLCASSLHGRGYEQYFGPGTRLTVT.

The chain uses TRBV5-6 and TRBJ1-2; TRBD1 agrees at 12 bases. Germline CDR1 and CDR2: SGHDT and YYEEEE. J lost 4 bases, V lost 3 bases, and 13 bases had no gene match. The CDR3 runs 18 residues. CDR3 nucleotides: TGTGCCAGCAGCTGGGGTTACGGGACAGGGGGCTCCAGCTATGGCTACACCTTC. Its translation: CASSWGYGTGGSSYGYTF.

The chain couples TRBV7-9 to TRBJ1-1, with a possible D match to TRBD1 (6 bases). V was cut by 5 bases and J by 2 bases, with 18 bases left in between. Germline V gene lookup returns CDR1 SEHNR and CDR2 FQNEAQ (reference sequence). CDR3 length equals 16 residues. The CDR3 region has the DNA TGTGCCAGCAGCCAGGGGACCGATTTTATAAACACTGAAGCTTTCTTT. Protein: CASSQGTDFINTEAFF. Using reference TRBV7-9 and TRBJ1-1 for the parts outside the CDR3, the full variable domain is DTGVSQNPRHKITKRGQNVTFRCDPISEHNRLYWYRQTLGQGPEFLTYFQNEAQLEKSRLLSDRFSAERPKGSFSTLEIQRTEQGDSAMYLCASSQGTDFINTEAFFGQGTRLTVV.

The chain uses TRBV30 and TRBJ2-5; D is perhaps TRBD1 (5 bases). This CDR3 comprises 13 residues. CDR1 is GTSNPN, CDR2 SVGIG, per germline (reference sequence). V was cut by 3 bases and J by 5 bases, with 13 bases left in between. The CDR3 loop reads CAWSQGLTETQYF. The CDR3 nucleotides are TGTGCCTGGAGCCAGGGCTTAACTGAGACCCAGTACTTC.

V and J are TRBV7-8 and TRBJ1-1; TRBD1 might be the D (5 bases). Trimming removed 3 bases from V and 2 bases from J, with 13 bases in between. CDR3 length equals 15 residues. CDR1 and CDR2 from the germline V gene are SGHVS and FQNEAQ. CDR3 in DNA: TGTGCCAGCAGCTTCGGTGGGGCGATAAACACTGAAGCTTTCTTT. This gives the protein CASSFGGAINTEAFF.

This clone was counted a few times. The V gene is TRBV7-9, the J gene TRBJ1-5; D gene ambiguous. From germline, CDR1 is SEHNR and CDR2 FQNEAQ (reference sequence). The CDR3 is 15 residues long. Between the trimmed V and J ends, which lost 5 bases and 0 bases, there was a span of 11 bases. CDR3 bases: TGTGCCAGCAGCGACGACACAAATAGCAATCAGCCCCAGCATTTT. Protein sequence: CASSDDTNSNQPQHF. The variable domain in full, with the rest retrieved from reference TRBV7-9 and TRBJ1-5, is DTGVSQNPRHKITKRGQNVTFRCDPISEHNRLYWYRQTLGQGPEFLTYFQNEAQLEKSRLLSDRFSAERPKGSFSTLEIQRTEQGDSAMYLCASSDDTNSNQPQHFGDGTRLSIL.

V is TRBV3-1 (or the pseudogene TRBV3-2) and J is TRBJ1-2; the match to TRBD1 covers 7 bases. The ends lost 1 base at V and 4 bases at J; junction bases unmatched: 6. This CDR3 contains 15 residues. Per the germline V gene, CDR1 is LGHDT and CDR2 is YNNKEL (reference sequence). CDR3 region: CASSQAPGQPYGYTF. The CDR3 DNA reads as TGTGCCAGCAGCCAAGCCCCGGGACAGCCCTATGGCTACACCTTC.

This chain uses TRBV5-5 with TRBJ1-1; D might be TRBD1 (6 bases). The CDR3 sequence is 20 residues long. CDR1 and CDR2 from the germline V gene are SGHKS and YYEKEE (reference sequence). The V end lost 0 bases, the J end lost 1 base, and 25 bases lay between the germline ends. The DNA for the CDR3 is TGTGCCAGCAGCTTGGTCCTCATAACAGGGACCATCGTAGGGAACACTGAAGCTTTCTTT. Its protein is CASSLVLITGTIVGNTEAFF.

There are a few counts of this clone. The rearrangement uses TRBV6-2 or TRBV6-3 and TRBJ1-5, with D unclear. CDR3 length: 16 residues. V was trimmed by 3 bases and J by 3 bases, leaving 15 bases between them. CDR1 is MNHEY and CDR2 is SVGEGT in the germline V gene. The CDR3 nucleotides are TGTGCCAGCAGTTATTATGGAGGCACGGTCAATCAGCCCCAGCATTTT. As protein: CASSYYGGTVNQPQHF.

CDR3 DNA: TGTGCCAGCAGTTCCCCGACAGGGACGGGGGAGCAGTACTTC. It specifies CASSSPTGTGEQYF. V usage is TRBV6-5 and J usage is TRBJ2-7, with 7 bases lining up with TRBD1. This CDR3 is 14 amino acids long. Germline values: CDR1 MNHEY, CDR2 SVGAGI. V trimming: 4 bases; J trimming: 7 bases; junction bases outside the gene matches: 10.

CDR3 nucleotides: TGCGCCAGCAGCCCCTCGACAGGGGTCACTGAAGCTTTCTTT. This encodes CASSPSTGVTEAFF. V usage is TRBV5-1 and J usage is TRBJ1-1; 8 bases align to TRBD1. This CDR3 comprises 14 residues. The J segment lost 4 bases and the V segment lost 4 bases, leaving 6 bases of the junction unmatched. Germline V lookup: CDR1 SGHRS, CDR2 YFSETQ.